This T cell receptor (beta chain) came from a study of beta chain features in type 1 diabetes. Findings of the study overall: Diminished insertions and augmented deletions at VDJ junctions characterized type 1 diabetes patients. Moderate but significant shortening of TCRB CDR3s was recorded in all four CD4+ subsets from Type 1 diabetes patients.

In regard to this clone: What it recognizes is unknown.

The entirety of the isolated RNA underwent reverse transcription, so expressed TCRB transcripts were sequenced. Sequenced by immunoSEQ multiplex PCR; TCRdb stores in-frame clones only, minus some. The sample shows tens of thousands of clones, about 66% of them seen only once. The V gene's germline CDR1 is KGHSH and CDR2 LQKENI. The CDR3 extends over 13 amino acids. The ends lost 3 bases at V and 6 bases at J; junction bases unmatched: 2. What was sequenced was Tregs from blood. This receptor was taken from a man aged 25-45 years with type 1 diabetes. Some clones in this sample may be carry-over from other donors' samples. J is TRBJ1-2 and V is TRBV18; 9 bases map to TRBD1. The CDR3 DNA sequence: TGTGCCAGCTCACCCGGGACAGGGAATGGCTACACCTTC. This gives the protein CASSPGTGNGYTF.